This T cell receptor beta chain was captured by sequencing in a study of shared clonotypes between healthy human individuals. Findings of the study overall: A handful of donors showed sharing of 4.5% to 5% of naive CD4 clonotypes. A reduction in generation probabilities was seen for non-shared clonotypes relative to those shared by all four donors. Depth was large, yet rarefaction showed that sorted-subset sequencing was incomplete.

Note on this clone: What it binds is unknown.

In the original processing: Without quality scores, immunoSEQ junctional reads could not be filtered like full-length reads. Produced via immunoSEQ multiplex PCR; TCRdb's table is partial and in-frame only. V and J calls and clone size are given by that table; D and trimming were obtained from the DNA. This table holds about 750,000 clones, about 92% found once. Naive CD8 isolation took CD45RO-negative cells positively selected for CCR7 and excluded terminally differentiated effector memory CD45RA+ cells. V was trimmed by 1 base and J by 4 bases, leaving 11 bases between them. The CDR3 loop spans 15 amino acids. CDR1 and CDR2 (germline): SEHNR, FQNEAQ (reference sequence).

The source of this sequence is a man aged 25 to 40 in good health. The J gene is TRBJ1-5, the V gene TRBV7-9; D might be TRBD1 (5 bases). The sequencing sample was made of naive CD8+ T cells sorted from blood. CDR3 region: CASSLDWGGNQPQHF. The CDR3 bases are TGTGCCAGCAGCTTAGATTGGGGGGGGAATCAGCCCCAGCATTTT.